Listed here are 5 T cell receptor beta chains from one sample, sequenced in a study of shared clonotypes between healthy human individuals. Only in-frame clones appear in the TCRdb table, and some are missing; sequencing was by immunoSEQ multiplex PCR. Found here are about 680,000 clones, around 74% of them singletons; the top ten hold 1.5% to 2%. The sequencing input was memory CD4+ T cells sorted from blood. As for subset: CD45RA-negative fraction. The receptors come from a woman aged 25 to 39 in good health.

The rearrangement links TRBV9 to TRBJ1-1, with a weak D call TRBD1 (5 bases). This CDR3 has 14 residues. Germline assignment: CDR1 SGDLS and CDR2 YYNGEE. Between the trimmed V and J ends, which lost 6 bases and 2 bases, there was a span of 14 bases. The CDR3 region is CASNRQNENTEAFF. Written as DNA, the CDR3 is TGTGCCAGCAACAGACAGAACGAAAACACTGAAGCTTTCTTT.

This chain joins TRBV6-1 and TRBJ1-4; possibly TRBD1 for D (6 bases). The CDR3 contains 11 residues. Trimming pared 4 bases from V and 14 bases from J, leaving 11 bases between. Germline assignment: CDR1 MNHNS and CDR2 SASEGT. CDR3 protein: CASSVEGGLFF. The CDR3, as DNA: TGTGCCAGCAGTGTGGAGGGGGGGCTGTTTTTT.

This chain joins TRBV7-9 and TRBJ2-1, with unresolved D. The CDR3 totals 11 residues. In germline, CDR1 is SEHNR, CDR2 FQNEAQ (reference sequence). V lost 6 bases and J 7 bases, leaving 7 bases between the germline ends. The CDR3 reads CASRSENEQFF. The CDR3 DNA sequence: TGTGCCAGCAGAAGTGAAAATGAGCAGTTCTTC. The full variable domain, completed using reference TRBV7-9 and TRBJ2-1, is DTGVSQNPRHKITKRGQNVTFRCDPISEHNRLYWYRQTLGQGPEFLTYFQNEAQLEKSRLLSDRFSAERPKGSFSTLEIQRTEQGDSAMYLCASRSENEQFFGPGTRLTVL.

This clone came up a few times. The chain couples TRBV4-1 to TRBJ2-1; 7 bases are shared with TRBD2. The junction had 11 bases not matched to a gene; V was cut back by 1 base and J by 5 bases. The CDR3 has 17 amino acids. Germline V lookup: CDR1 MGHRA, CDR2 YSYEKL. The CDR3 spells CASSQGEGLAAHNEQFF. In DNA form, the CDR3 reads TGCGCCAGCAGCCAAGGCGAGGGGCTAGCGGCGCACAATGAGCAGTTCTTC.

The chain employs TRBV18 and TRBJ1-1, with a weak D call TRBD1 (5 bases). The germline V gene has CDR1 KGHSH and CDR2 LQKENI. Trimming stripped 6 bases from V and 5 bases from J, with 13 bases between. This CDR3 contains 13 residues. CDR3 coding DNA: TGTGCCAGCTCCCTCATTGGGGGTACTGAAGCTTTCTTT. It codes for CASSLIGGTEAFF.